The source of this T cell receptor beta chain is a study of cytomegalovirus exposure and HLA in healthy donors. With 60 Vbeta and 13 Jbeta primers, the PCR was carried out. Repertoires were generated with immunoSEQ multiplex PCR, while TCRdb's copy carries only in-frame clones and drops some. This table holds 65,000 to 85,000 clones, around a tenth found once. Study-wide results and limits: Per a later analysis, about 18,000 TCR beta sequences showed association with HLA alleles at 0.05 false discovery rate. Later on, a genetic analysis was performed. It linked a missense variant in DCLRE1C with V- and J-gene trimming of TCR beta.

For this clone: What it binds is not known.

The TCR originated in a man in his 60s in good health and CMV-seropositive. Sequenced: PBMCs.

The CDR3 sequence is CASSVATTDTQYF. The DNA for the CDR3 is TGTGCCAGCAGCGTAGCTACCACAGATACGCAGTATTTT. The rearrangement links TRBV9 to TRBJ2-3; D remains unclear. CDR1 and CDR2 (germline): SGDLS, YYNGEE. The CDR3 extends over 13 amino acids. V was trimmed by 0 bases and J by 2 bases, leaving 4 bases between them.